Below are 6 T cell receptor beta chains sequenced from a single sample in a study of T cell changes during pregnancy in multiple sclerosis. Method: immunoSEQ multiplex PCR; TCRdb's copy keeps in-frame clones and lacks some. The data contain 90,000 to 150,000 clones, approximately 93% of them seen just once; the ten biggest clones take up roughly 6.2%. Material: peripheral blood, obtained before pregnancy. Every receptor here comes from a female donor with multiple sclerosis, enrolled in a pregnancy study.

The V and J genes are TRBV28 and TRBJ2-7; 11 bases are shared with TRBD1. The CDR3 totals 15 residues. The germline V gene encodes CDR1 MDHEN and CDR2 SYDVKM. The trim removed 6 bases at V and 3 bases at J, leaving 7 bases unmatched. CDR3 sequence reads: CASSTPGTGGYEQYF. The CDR3, as DNA: TGTGCCAGCAGCACACCCGGGACAGGGGGCTACGAGCAGTACTTC.

In its sample, this clone was seen once. The gene calls are TRBV18 and TRBJ2-3, with 7 bases identical to TRBD2. After removal of 4 bases from V and 2 bases from J, the junction contained 3 bases not matched to a gene. Germline CDR1 is KGHSH and CDR2 is LQKENI. The CDR3 has 14 residues. CDR3 sequence: CASSLGLDTDTQYF. The CDR3 DNA reads TGTGCCAGCTCACTTGGACTAGACACAGATACGCAGTATTTT. The whole variable domain, filled in from reference TRBV18 and TRBJ2-3, reads NAGVMQNPRHLVRRRGQEARLRCSPMKGHSHVYWYRQLPEEGLKFMVYLQKENIIDESGMPKERFSAEFPKEGPSILRIQQVVRGDSAAYFCASSLGLDTDTQYFGPGTRLTVL.

The rearrangement links TRBV5-4 to TRBJ2-1, with 8 bases identical to TRBD2. Germline values: CDR1 SGHNT, CDR2 YYREEE (reference sequence). J was trimmed by 3 bases and V by 0 bases; bases with no gene match: 2. The CDR3 contains 15 residues. CDR3 amino acids: CASSLGTSNYNEQFF. In DNA form, the CDR3 reads TGTGCCAGCAGCTTGGGGACTAGCAACTACAATGAGCAGTTCTTC.

This clone was seen once. The rearrangement uses TRBV6-5 and TRBJ1-1; 8 bases align to TRBD1. The ends lost 0 bases at V and 5 bases at J; junction bases unmatched: 2. This CDR3 is 14 amino acids long. CDR1 is MNHEY, CDR2 SVGAGI, per germline. The CDR3 sequence: CASSYSDRATEAFF. The CDR3 nucleotides read TGTGCCAGCAGTTACTCGGACAGGGCAACTGAAGCTTTCTTT.

The chain has TRBV28 and TRBJ2-5; TRBD1 aligns across 8 bases. Germline V lookup: CDR1 MDHEN, CDR2 SYDVKM. The length of the CDR3 is 14 residues. The V gene end was trimmed by 3 bases and the J gene end by 6 bases; junction bases not matched to a gene: 6. In DNA form, the CDR3 reads TGTGCCAGCAGTTTTTTAGGACAGGGCCAGACCCAGTACTTC. It yields the protein CASSFLGQGQTQYF.

This clone occurred a few times. The chain carries TRBV15 and TRBJ1-1; TRBD1 aligns across 8 bases. Germline V gives CDR1 LNHNV, CDR2 YYDKDF (reference sequence). V dropped 3 bases and J dropped 5; count of bases not matched to a gene: 5. CDR3 length: 14 residues. The CDR3 region is CATSRDREVTEAFF. The CDR3 DNA sequence: TGTGCCACCAGCAGGGACAGGGAGGTGACTGAAGCTTTCTTT.